The 8 T cell receptor beta chains in this list originate from one sample, sequenced in a study of shared clonotypes between healthy human individuals. Assay: immunoSEQ multiplex PCR; the TCRdb copy retains only in-frame clones and omits some. This table holds roughly 2,300,000 clones, about 90% found once. Material for sequencing was naive CD4+ T cells from PBMCs. The subset is: CD45RA+ positively selected. These TCRs come from a man aged 18 to 35 in good health. Some clones in this sample may be carry-over from other donors' samples.

V gene TRBV7-9 combines with J gene TRBJ1-2; 7 bases are shared with TRBD1. The CDR3 length is 16 residues. V gave up 5 bases and J gave up 4 bases; unmatched junction bases: 13. Germline-derived CDR1 and CDR2 are SEHNR and FQNEAQ (reference sequence). The CDR3 DNA reads as TGTGCCAGCAGCCTGACTGGGGACAGCTTAATCTATGGCTACACCTTC. Amino acids: CASSLTGDSLIYGYTF.

This chain joins TRBV27 and TRBJ1-5; no reliable D call. The CDR3 extends over 14 amino acids. Germline CDR1 and CDR2: MNHEY and SMNVEV (reference sequence). V gave up 5 bases and J gave up 1 base, with 9 bases separating them. The CDR3 loop reads CASSRTFSNQPQHF. The CDR3 DNA sequence: TGTGCCAGCAGTCGTACTTTCAGCAATCAGCCCCAGCATTTT.

V usage is TRBV28 and J usage is TRBJ1-4; TRBD1 matches 8 bases. V lost 6 bases, J lost 15 bases, and 15 bases stayed unmatched. Per germline, CDR1 MDHEN and CDR2 SYDVKM. The CDR3 is made up of 14 amino acids. CDR3 in DNA: TGTGCCAGCAGACGACAGGGGCTAATGAAAATGATGTTTTTT. Encoded protein: CASRRQGLMKMMFF.

The V and J genes are TRBV20-1 and TRBJ2-5, with D unclear. Germline values: CDR1 DFQATT, CDR2 SNEGSKA (reference sequence). CDR3 length equals 11 residues. V was shortened by 5 bases and J by 2 bases, with 6 bases between the two germline ends. DNA of the CDR3: TGCAGTGCTCCAAAACAAGAGACCCAGTACTTC. This encodes CSAPKQETQYF.

This chain links TRBV5-5 with TRBJ1-2, with 7 positions matching TRBD1. The CDR3 loop spans 14 amino acids. Germline V gene data show CDR1 as SGHKS and CDR2 as YYEKEE (reference sequence). With V trimmed by 4 bases and J by 2 bases, 5 bases remained unmatched. The CDR3 DNA sequence: TGTGCCAGCAGCATGGGACAGACAAACTATGGCTACACCTTC. Its protein product is CASSMGQTNYGYTF. Full variable domain (missing parts from reference TRBV5-5 and TRBJ1-2): DAGVTQSPTHLIKTRGQQVTLRCSPISGHKSVSWYQQVLGQGPQFIFQYYEKEERGRGNFPDRFSARQFPNYSSELNVNALLLGDSALYLCASSMGQTNYGYTFGSGTRLTVV.

With regard to this clone: This same CDR3 is encoded by further DNA sequences in the sample. The J gene is TRBJ2-7, the V gene TRBV28, with a weak D call TRBD2 (6 bases). Trimming shortened V by 6 bases and J by 0 bases, and 12 bases separated the two germline ends. CDR1 and CDR2 (germline): MDHEN, SYDVKM. The CDR3 length is 14 residues. The CDR3 bases are TGTGCCAGCAGCCCCGGGGGAAGCTCCTACGAGCAGTACTTC. Translation gives CASSPGGSSYEQYF. Complete variable domain (other parts from reference TRBV28 and TRBJ2-7): DVKVTQSSRYLVKRTGEKVFLECVQDMDHENMFWYRQDPGLGLRLIYFSYDVKMKEKGDIPEGYSVSREKKERFSLILESASTNQTSMYLCASSPGGSSYEQYFGPGTRLTVT.

The chain recombines TRBV6-6 with TRBJ2-2, with D perhaps being TRBD1 or TRBD2 (5 bases each). CDR3 length: 14 amino acids. CDR1 and CDR2 from the germline V gene are MNHNY and SVGAGI (reference sequence). Trimming stripped 5 bases from V and 5 bases from J, with 12 bases between. As DNA, the CDR3 is TGTGCCAGCAGTGGCACTAGACAGACCGGGGAGCTGTTTTTT. As protein: CASSGTRQTGELFF.

The chain employs TRBV6-5 and TRBJ2-7; D not resolved. Germline lookup yields CDR1 MNHEY and CDR2 SVGAGI. The V end was cut by 6 bases, the J end by 6 bases, with 18 bases between. The CDR3 covers 14 residues. CDR3 residues: CASSAHPATGEQYF. In nucleotides, the CDR3 is TGTGCCAGCAGCGCTCACCCGGCGACCGGCGAGCAGTACTTC.